The rows below give T cell receptor beta chains drawn from one sample of a study of T-cell reconstitution after alpha-beta-depleted transplantation in children. TCRdb passed the PCR reads through MiXCR, listing each CDR3 protein once. The sample has 490,000 or so distinct CDR3 sequences; roughly an eighth are singletons. Here the sequenced sample was PBMCs from the stem cell graft donor, taken from the stem cell graft. The receptors come from a human donor who donated a stem cell graft to a child with combined immunodeficiency. CDR3s include the opening cysteine and the closing phenylalanine or tryptophan. Each record gives: clone size, D gene, V gene, J gene, CDR3 DNA, CDR3 protein. The D gene is left open where the match is weak. Size tells how often a clone was seen (once, few, many) or the class of an expanded clone, and some rows leave it out.

-	-	TRBV2	TRBJ1-3	TGTGCCAGCAGCTGGGACATTTACTCTGGAAACACCATATATTTT	CASSWDIYSGNTIYF
few	TRBD1	TRBV18	TRBJ2-7	TGTGCCAGCTCACCGCTGCCGACAGGGAACGTCCACGAGCAGTACTTC	CASSPLPTGNVHEQYF
few	TRBD1	TRBV5-6	TRBJ2-5	TGTGCCAGCAGCCCCCCAAAGGGACAGGGTGGGCTAGAGGAGACCCAGTACTTC	CASSPPKGQGGLEETQYF
many	-	TRBV11-2	TRBJ2-1	TGTGCCAGCAGCCGCTCGGGTCCATACAATGAGCAGTTCTTC	CASSRSGPYNEQFF
-	-	TRBV24-1	TRBJ2-5	TGTGCCACCAGTGATCGCCGAGGGGCGGATCAAGAGACCCAGTACTTC	CATSDRRGADQETQYF
few	-	TRBV5-5	TRBJ2-5	TGTGCCAGCAGCTTGGCCCGGGCGGAGGGAACCCAGTACTTC	CASSLARAEGTQYF
few	-	TRBV12-3/TRBV12-4	TRBJ2-3	TGTGCCAGCAGTTTACTCACTCCAACAGATACGCAGTATTTT	CASSLLTPTDTQYF
-	-	TRBV14	TRBJ2-1	TGTGCCAGCAGCCATAGGTCGTTCTTC	CASSHRSFF
-	-	TRBV4-3	TRBJ1-3	TGCGCCAGCAGCCAAGATGTGCGGGGGGTCTCTGGAAACACCATATATTTT	CASSQDVRGVSGNTIYF
few	-	TRBV4-3	TRBJ2-1	TGCGCCAGCAGCCATGTTATGAGAGGTCGGTCCTACAATGAGCAGTTCTTC	CASSHVMRGRSYNEQFF
many	-	TRBV5-1	TRBJ2-2	TGCGCCAGCAGCACCAGAGATAACACCGGGGAGCTGTTTTTT	CASSTRDNTGELFF
few	-	TRBV24-1	TRBJ2-1	TGTGCCACCAGTGATTTAGCGGGCAGCTCCTACAATGAGCAGTTCTTC	CATSDLAGSSYNEQFF
many	TRBD1	TRBV12-3/TRBV12-4	TRBJ2-7	TGTGCCAGCAGTCCCTCGGGACAGGTCTACGAGCAGTACTTC	CASSPSGQVYEQYF
-	-	TRBV9	TRBJ2-1	TGTGCCAGCAGTGCCGGGACGAGGAGTGGTGAGCAGTTCTTC	CASSAGTRSGEQFF
-	-	TRBV18	TRBJ2-3	TGTGCCAGCTCACCCGGAGGCGGTTACCGCACAGATACGCAGTATTTT	CASSPGGGYRTDTQYF
-	TRBD1	TRBV19	TRBJ2-4	TGTGCCAGTAGTATTGTACCGGACAGGACGAAAAACATTCAGTACTTC	CASSIVPDRTKNIQYF
few	TRBD1	TRBV7-9	TRBJ1-4	TGTGCCAGCAGCTCCCGACAGGGGCAGACTAATGAAAAACTGTTTTTT	CASSSRQGQTNEKLFF
many	-	TRBV6-5	TRBJ2-2	TGTGCCAGCAGTCTGCACAGGGATACCGGGGAGCTGTTTTTT	CASSLHRDTGELFF
few	-	TRBV19	TRBJ2-3	TGTGCCAGTAGTGCCCAGGGAGGTTCGGATACGCAGTATTTT	CASSAQGGSDTQYF
-	-	TRBV7-2	TRBJ2-7	TGTGCCAGCAGCTTAGGGCCAGGTGGCCGCTACGAGCAGTACTTC	CASSLGPGGRYEQYF
few	TRBD1	TRBV20-1	TRBJ1-2	TGCAGTGCGCGGGACAGGGCTGGCTATGGCTACACCTTC	CSARDRAGYGYTF
-	TRBD1	TRBV12-3/TRBV12-4	TRBJ1-3	TGTGCCAGCAGAGACAGGGCTTCTGGAAACACCATATATTTT	CASRDRASGNTIYF
few	TRBD1	TRBV12-3/TRBV12-4	TRBJ1-2	TGTGCCAGCAGTTCTATAGACAGGGCCTATGGCTACACCTTC	CASSSIDRAYGYTF
-	-	TRBV9	TRBJ2-1	TGTGCCAGCAGCCCCAATGACAATGAGCAGTTCTTC	CASSPNDNEQFF
many	-	TRBV12-3/TRBV12-4	TRBJ2-7	TGTGCCAGCAGTGCCCAAAACTACGAGCAGTACTTC	CASSAQNYEQYF
few	TRBD1	TRBV2	TRBJ2-7	TGTGCCAGCAGTGGGACAGGGGGATTCTCCTACGAGCAGTACTTC	CASSGTGGFSYEQYF
-	TRBD2	TRBV7-3	TRBJ2-2	TGTGCCAGCAGCTCCTTAGCGGGGGCGAACACCGGGGAGCTGTTTTTT	CASSSLAGANTGELFF
few	-	TRBV9	TRBJ2-1	TGTGCCAGCAGCCCTCCTGGGTCGCCATACAATGAGCAGTTCTTC	CASSPPGSPYNEQFF
few	TRBD1	TRBV6-2/TRBV6-3	TRBJ1-5	TGTGCCAGCAGTTTTGGGACAGGGGCCCAGCCCCAGCATTTT	CASSFGTGAQPQHF
many	-	TRBV20-1	TRBJ1-1	TGCAGTGCTAGAGATGCCGGGAGAGACACTGAAGCTTTCTTT	CSARDAGRDTEAFF
few	-	TRBV30	TRBJ2-1	TGTGCCTGGAGTCGGGTGAGCTCCTACAATGAGCAGTTCTTC	CAWSRVSSYNEQFF
many	TRBD2	TRBV5-1	TRBJ2-7	TGCGCCAGCACTAATGTAGGACTAGCGGAGCACGAGCAGTACTTC	CASTNVGLAEHEQYF
-	-	TRBV12-3/TRBV12-4	TRBJ2-1	TGTGCCAGCAGTTTAACCAGGGCAGCCAATGAGCAGTTCTTC	CASSLTRAANEQFF
few	TRBD1	TRBV7-6	TRBJ2-7	TGTGCCAGCAGCTCCGTACAGGGGGCTGGGATCTACGAGCAGTACTTC	CASSSVQGAGIYEQYF
-	-	TRBV4-3	TRBJ1-3	TGCGCCAGCAGCCAGTTAATCTCTGGAAACACCATATATTTT	CASSQLISGNTIYF
many	TRBD1	TRBV29-1	TRBJ2-1	TGCAGCGTTGAATTCCTCGGGACAGGGGATTACAATGAGCAGTTCTTC	CSVEFLGTGDYNEQFF
many	-	TRBV27	TRBJ2-1	TGTGCCAGCAGCCTGATCGGGGGTGGCAATGAGCAGTTCTTC	CASSLIGGGNEQFF
-	-	TRBV12-3/TRBV12-4	TRBJ2-5	TGTGCCAGCCTGGTTGAGACCCAGTACTTC	CASLVETQYF
-	TRBD1	TRBV7-2	TRBJ2-3	TGTGCCAGCAGCTTAACAGGGACAGGGCGCTTTGATACGCAGTATTTT	CASSLTGTGRFDTQYF
-	-	TRBV30	TRBJ2-7	TGTGCCTGGGGGGATTTAACCTACGAGCAGTACTTC	CAWGDLTYEQYF
few	TRBD2	TRBV18	TRBJ2-1	TGTGCCAGCTCACCCAGGCTAGCGGGAGGAGGAGAGTACAATGAGCAGTTCTTC	CASSPRLAGGGEYNEQFF
many	TRBD1	TRBV12-3/TRBV12-4	TRBJ2-1	TGTGCCAGCAGTTTAGGAGGGGGCGCATCTCTCCGCTACAATGAGCAGTTCTTC	CASSLGGGASLRYNEQFF
-	-	TRBV7-2	TRBJ1-6	TGTGCCAGCAGCTTAAGTTCAGGGGAGGGTTCACCCCTCCACTTT	CASSLSSGEGSPLHF
few	TRBD1	TRBV7-9	TRBJ1-1	TGTGCCAGCAGCCAGGGGGGGATGGAAGCTTTCTTT	CASSQGGMEAFF
few	TRBD1	TRBV6-4	TRBJ2-1	TGTGCCAGCAGGTTAGGACAGGGGGCTTTGTTCTTC	CASRLGQGALFF
few	-	TRBV18	TRBJ2-7	TGTGCCAGCTCGGGGCGGGTTACCGAGCAGTACTTC	CASSGRVTEQYF
few	TRBD1	TRBV5-5	TRBJ2-7	TGTGCCAGCAGCCCGGGCCCGGGACAGAACTACGAGCAGTACTTC	CASSPGPGQNYEQYF
few	-	TRBV18	TRBJ1-1	TGTGCCAGCTCTCCCATCCGGGGCACTGAAGCTTTCTTT	CASSPIRGTEAFF
few	TRBD2	TRBV7-3	TRBJ2-3	TGTGCCAGCAGCTTATTGACTAGCGGGACCCTCACAGATACGCAGTATTTT	CASSLLTSGTLTDTQYF
many	-	TRBV2	TRBJ1-5	TGTGCCAGCAGTGATGGCCAGCCCCAGCATTTT	CASSDGQPQHF
-	TRBD1	TRBV15	TRBJ2-5	TGTGCCACCAGCAGATTGCGACAGGGCCAAGAGACCCAGTACTTC	CATSRLRQGQETQYF
few	-	TRBV24-1	TRBJ2-3	TGTGCCACCAGTCATCTTTGGGATACGCAGTATTTT	CATSHLWDTQYF
-	-	TRBV20-1	TRBJ2-1	TGCTGTGCTAGAGATTTCGTTTTCGGGCGGGACGGCAATGAGCAGTTCTTC	CCARDFVFGRDGNEQFF